There are a few counts of the clone carrying this TCR beta chain. The antigen is unknown. The data originate from a study of T-cell memory formation after mild COVID-19. Background on the study: The study found TCR clusters largely donor specific. Study-wide results and caveats: For contracting clones, CD4+ ones sat mainly in CM and EM, CD8+ in EMRA.

The germline V gene has CDR1 SEHNR and CDR2 FQNEAQ (reference sequence). This CDR3 is built from 16 residues. V shed 5 bases and J shed 0 bases, with 16 bases lying between them. TCR alpha and TCR beta cDNA libraries with sample barcodes and UMIs came from 5'RACE using constant-segment primers. TCRdb ran MiXCR on the 5' RACE reads and lists one entry per CDR3 protein. The table includes almost 350,000 distinct CDR3 sequences, around 20% detected once. The chain recombines TRBV7-9 with TRBJ1-2; no clear D. Sequences were obtained from PBMCs or a T cell subset sorted from them (not recorded which). The TCR originated in a man aged 18 to 30 who had mild COVID-19 (a few samples of this study predate the infection). Cell type and time point are not known. CDR3 in DNA: TGTGCCAGCAGCGAGCAAAACACGGAGACTAACTATGGCTACACCTTC. Protein product: CASSEQNTETNYGYTF. Full variable domain (missing parts from reference TRBV7-9 and TRBJ1-2): DTGVSQNPRHKITKRGQNVTFRCDPISEHNRLYWYRQTLGQGPEFLTYFQNEAQLEKSRLLSDRFSAERPKGSFSTLEIQRTEQGDSAMYLCASSEQNTETNYGYTFGSGTRLTVV.